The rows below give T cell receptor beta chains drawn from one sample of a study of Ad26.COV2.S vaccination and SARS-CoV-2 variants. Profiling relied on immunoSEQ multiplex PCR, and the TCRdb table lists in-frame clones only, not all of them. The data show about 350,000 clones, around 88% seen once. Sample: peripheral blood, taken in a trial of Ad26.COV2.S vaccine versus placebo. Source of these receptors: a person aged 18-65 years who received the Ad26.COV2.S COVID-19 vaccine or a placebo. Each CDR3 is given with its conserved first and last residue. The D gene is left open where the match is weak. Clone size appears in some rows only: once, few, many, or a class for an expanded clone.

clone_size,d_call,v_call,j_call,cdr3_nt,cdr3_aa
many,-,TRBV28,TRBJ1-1,TGTGCCAGCAGTTTTCCACAAGACGGGAACACTGAAGCTTTCTTT,CASSFPQDGNTEAFF
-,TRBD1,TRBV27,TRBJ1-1,TGTGCCAGCAGTCAGACCGGGACAGGGGGCTTTACTGAAGCTTTCTTT,CASSQTGTGGFTEAFF
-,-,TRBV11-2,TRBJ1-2,TGTGCCAGCAGCTTAGGGGGGGGGCGACCACCCATCTATGGCTACACCTTC,CASSLGGGRPPIYGYTF
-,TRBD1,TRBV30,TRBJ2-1,TGTGCCTGGAGTGAGGCAGGGGGCGGTGAGCAGTTCTTC,CAWSEAGGGEQFF
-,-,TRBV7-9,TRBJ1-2,TGTGCCAGCAGCCCGGAAAATTGGGGCGATGGCTACACCTTC,CASSPENWGDGYTF
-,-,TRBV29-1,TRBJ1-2,TGCAGCGTTGAAAAGGGGGGTAGTCGTGGCTACACCTTC,CSVEKGGSRGYTF
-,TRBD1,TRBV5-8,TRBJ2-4,TGTGCCAGCAGCTTGGGGAACGACAGGGTGGTGGACATTCAGTACTTC,CASSLGNDRVVDIQYF
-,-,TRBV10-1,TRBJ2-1,TGCGCCAGCAGTGAATCGGGACATGAGCAGTTCTTC,CASSESGHEQFF
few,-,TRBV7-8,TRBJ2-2,TGTGCCAGCAGCTTATTTGCAGGGCCTCGGCGGTTAGTCGGGGAGCTGTTTTTT,CASSLFAGPRRLVGELFF
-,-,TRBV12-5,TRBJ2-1,TGTGCTAGTGGTTTGGTACTGGGGGGCACGGGCTCCTACAATGAGCAGTTCTTC,CASGLVLGGTGSYNEQFF
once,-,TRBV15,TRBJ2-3,TGTGCCACCAGCAGACCTCGGACAACTGATACGCAGTATTTT,CATSRPRTTDTQYF
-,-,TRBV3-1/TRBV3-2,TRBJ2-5,TGTGCCAGCAGCCAGGGACCCCGGGGAGAATCGGAGACCCAGTACTTC,CASSQGPRGESETQYF
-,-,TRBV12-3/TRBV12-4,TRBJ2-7,TGTGCCAGCAGCCTCGGACAGTCCTACGAGCAGTACTTC,CASSLGQSYEQYF
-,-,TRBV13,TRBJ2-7,TGTGCCAGCAGCTCCCACCGGGGCAACGAGCAGTACTTC,CASSSHRGNEQYF
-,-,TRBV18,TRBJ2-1,TGTGCCAGCTCAACTAGGGAAGAGCAGTTCTTC,CASSTREEQFF
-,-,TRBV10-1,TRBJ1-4,TGCGCCAGCAGTGAGGTTAATGGGCAAGGGGAAAAACTGTTTTTT,CASSEVNGQGEKLFF
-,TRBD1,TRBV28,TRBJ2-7,TGTGCCAGCAGTGGAATTACAGGGGACGAGCAGTACTTC,CASSGITGDEQYF
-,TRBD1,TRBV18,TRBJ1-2,TGTGCCAGCTCACACCTGGGACAGGGTCTCTATGGCTACACCTTC,CASSHLGQGLYGYTF
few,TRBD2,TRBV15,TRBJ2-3,TGTGCCACCAGCAGCCTAGCGGGAGGTGAGACAGATACGCAGTATTTT,CATSSLAGGETDTQYF
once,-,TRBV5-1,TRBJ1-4,TGCGCCAGCAGCTTGGGAATGCCAGCAACTAATGAAAAACTGTTTTTT,CASSLGMPATNEKLFF
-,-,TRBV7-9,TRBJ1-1,TGTGCCAGCAGCTCTGAAGCCCTGACAGAAGCTTTCTTT,CASSSEALTEAFF
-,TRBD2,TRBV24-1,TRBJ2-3,TGTGCCACCAGTGATCACAGGACTAGCGGGAGGGGGAGCACAGATACGCAGTATTTT,CATSDHRTSGRGSTDTQYF
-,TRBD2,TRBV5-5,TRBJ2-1,TGTGCCAGCAGCATTACAACAGGGACTAGCGGGAATGAGCAGTTCTTC,CASSITTGTSGNEQFF
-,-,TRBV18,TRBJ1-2,TGTGCCAGCTCACCGCGGGACTCCTATGGCTACACCTTC,CASSPRDSYGYTF
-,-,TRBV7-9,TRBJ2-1,TGTGCCAGCAGCTTAGGGGTGTGGGAGCAGTTCTTC,CASSLGVWEQFF
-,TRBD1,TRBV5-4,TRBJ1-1,TGTGCCAGCAGGAGGGACAGGGTGAACACTGAAGCTTTCTTT,CASRRDRVNTEAFF
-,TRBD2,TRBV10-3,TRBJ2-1,TGTGCCATCAGTGAGCCGACTAGCGGGTTTTGGCAGGACTCCTACAATGAGCAGTTCTTC,CAISEPTSGFWQDSYNEQFF
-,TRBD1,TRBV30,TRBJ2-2,TGTGCCTGGAGCCCCCTACAGGGGCTTAGGGAATCCGGGGAGCTGTTTTTT,CAWSPLQGLRESGELFF
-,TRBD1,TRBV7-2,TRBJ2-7,TGTGCCAGCAGAACCACCGGGACAGAGACCTACGAGCAGTACTTC,CASRTTGTETYEQYF
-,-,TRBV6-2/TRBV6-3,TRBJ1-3,TGTGCCAGCAGTAAAGGCTATCTTGGAAACACCATATATTTT,CASSKGYLGNTIYF
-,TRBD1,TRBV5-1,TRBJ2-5,TGCGCCAGCAGCTCATGGACAGGGGACTACTTCGCAGAGACCCAGTACTTC,CASSSWTGDYFAETQYF
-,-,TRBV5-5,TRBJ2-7,TGTGCCAGCAGCTTGGCCTGGGACACAACCTACGAGCAGTACTTC,CASSLAWDTTYEQYF
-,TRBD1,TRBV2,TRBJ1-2,TGTGCCAGCAGGGAAACAGGGGGCCGCGACTATGGCTACACCTTC,CASRETGGRDYGYTF
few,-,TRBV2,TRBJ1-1,TGTGCCAGCAGTCGTGAGGGGTCCACTGAAGCTTTCTTT,CASSREGSTEAFF
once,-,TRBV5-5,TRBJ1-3,TGTGCCAGCAGCTTTGAGGCTGGAAACACCATATATTTT,CASSFEAGNTIYF
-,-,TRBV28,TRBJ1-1,TGTGCCAGCAGTTTAAGAAGAGTGAACACTGAAGCTTTCTTT,CASSLRRVNTEAFF
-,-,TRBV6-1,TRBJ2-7,TGTGCCAGCAGTGAAGAGGCAGGGAAACCGTACGAGCAGTACTTC,CASSEEAGKPYEQYF
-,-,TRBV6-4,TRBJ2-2,TGTGCCAGCAGTGTACAGACTTACACCGGGGAGCTGTTTTTT,CASSVQTYTGELFF
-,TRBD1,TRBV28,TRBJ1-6,TGTGCCAGCAGTTTACACAGGGGATATAATTCACCCCTCCACTTT,CASSLHRGYNSPLHF
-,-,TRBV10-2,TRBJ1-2,TGCGCCACCTCCCGGGGGGATGTCTATGGCTACACCTTC,CATSRGDVYGYTF